This T cell receptor (beta chain) was observed in a study of T-cell reconstitution after alpha-beta-depleted transplantation in children. Overall study results and limits: Some patients' high day-60 TCRbeta diversity was traced to surviving recipient T cells and thymic progenitors. By about two months after transplant, alpha-beta T cells reportedly arose from several hundred graft clones that had expanded. At the one-year point after transplant, T-cell counts and TCRbeta diversity were found to come mostly from T cells that had been newly produced.

Researchers prepared the TCRbeta library using unique molecular identifiers, the study reports. Via MiXCR, TCRdb re-called the PCR reads, giving one row per CDR3 protein. The table includes 610,000 or so distinct CDR3 sequences, 25% to 30% detected once. CDR1 is SGHRS and CDR2 is YFSETQ in the germline V gene. The V end lost 1 base, the J end lost 3 bases, and 10 bases lay between the germline ends. The CDR3 length is 15 residues. Regarding this clonotype: Its antigen remains unknown.

Material: PBMCs, obtained before TCRalphabeta/CD19-depleted stem cell transplant. The gene calls are TRBV5-1 and TRBJ2-2; D remains ambiguous. The source is a boy under three years old with Wiskott-Aldrich syndrome, due to receive a stem cell transplant. CDR3 sequence reads: CASSLSDYYTGELFF. The DNA of the CDR3 is TGCGCCAGCAGCTTGTCGGATTACTACACCGGGGAGCTGTTTTTT.